Each of the 12 T cell receptor beta chains below was sequenced from the same sample in a study of cytomegalovirus exposure and HLA in healthy donors. Primers: 60 Vbeta forward and 13 Jbeta reverse. Generated by immunoSEQ multiplex PCR, the TCRdb table keeps only in-frame clones and is missing some. This table lists approximately 110,000 clones. Specimen: PBMCs. Receptor source: a man younger than 30 in good health and CMV-seronegative.

The chain couples TRBV29-1 to TRBJ1-1; no firm D call. With 1 base removed from V and 8 bases from J, the gap between germline ends came to 8 bases. The CDR3 totals 11 residues. Germline assignment: CDR1 SQVTM and CDR2 ANQGSEA. In nucleotides, the CDR3 is TGCAGCGTTGAAGGCACCCTAGAAGCTTTCTTT. Encoded protein: CSVEGTLEAFF. Full variable domain (remainder filled in from reference TRBV29-1 and TRBJ1-1): SAVISQKPSRDICQRGTSLTIQCQVDSQVTMMFWYRQQPGQSLTLIATANQGSEATYESGFVIDKFPISRPNLTFSTLTVSNMSPEDSSIYLCSVEGTLEAFFGQGTRLTVV.

This rearrangement joins TRBV2 to TRBJ1-5, with a possible D match to TRBD1 (5 bases). The germline V and J ends were trimmed by 2 bases and 4 bases, with 12 bases remaining between them. Germline assignment: CDR1 SNHLY and CDR2 FYNNEI. The CDR3 runs to 15 residues. The CDR3 region is CASSETSNRNQPQHF. CDR3 DNA: TGTGCCAGCAGTGAAACATCGAACAGGAATCAGCCCCAGCATTTT.

This sequence joins TRBV27 and TRBJ2-3, with D unresolved. V was shortened by 10 bases and J by 2 bases, with 22 bases between the two germline ends. Germline CDR1 reads MNHEY; CDR2 reads SMNVEV (reference sequence). The CDR3 covers 16 residues. The CDR3 loop is CATRPRDSTLTDTQYF. DNA for the CDR3: TGTGCCACCCGTCCCAGAGACTCCACGCTCACAGATACGCAGTATTTT.

The V and J genes are TRBV9 and TRBJ2-3, with 8 bases lining up with TRBD2. Germline loops: CDR1 SGDLS, CDR2 YYNGEE. V was pared by 4 bases and J by 4 bases, with 11 bases of the junction left unmatched. This CDR3 comprises 16 residues. The CDR3 DNA reads as TGTGCCAGCAGCCACACCGGGGGGGCCGTGTCAGATACGCAGTATTTT. This gives the protein CASSHTGGAVSDTQYF.

The rearrangement uses TRBV4-1 and TRBJ1-2; maybe TRBD1 (6 bases). Trimming cost V 1 base and J 4 bases, with 10 bases left between them. Germline V gene sequence: CDR1 MGHRA, CDR2 YSYEKL. The CDR3 spans 14 residues. CDR3 DNA: TGCGCCAGCAGCCAAGTTTCAGGGGCCTATGGCTACACCTTC. Its translation is CASSQVSGAYGYTF.

This chain joins TRBV18 and TRBJ1-1; D gene uncertain. This CDR3 contains 11 residues. Germline V gene sequence: CDR1 KGHSH, CDR2 LQKENI. The germline V and J ends were trimmed by 3 bases and 6 bases, with 5 bases remaining between them. As DNA, the CDR3 is TGTGCCAGCTCACCGTCTGCTGAAGCTTTCTTT. Protein: CASSPSAEAFF.

The chain employs TRBV6-4 and TRBJ2-2, with 10 positions matching TRBD1. The CDR3 length is 15 residues. The trim removed 8 bases at V and 5 bases at J, leaving 8 bases unmatched. CDR1 is MRHNA and CDR2 is SNTAGT in the germline V gene. CDR3 DNA: TGTGCCAGCCGAATCGGACAGGGGGATACCGGGGAGCTGTTTTTT. Translating it yields CASRIGQGDTGELFF.

The V call is TRBV4-1, the J call TRBJ2-4, with D tentatively TRBD2 (6 bases). V lost 1 base and J 8 bases, leaving 9 bases between the germline ends. This CDR3 has 13 residues. CDR1 and CDR2 from the germline V gene are MGHRA and YSYEKL. The CDR3 DNA is TGCGCCAGCAGCCAAGGGCGGGGTGACATTCAGTACTTC. It specifies CASSQGRGDIQYF.

The genes are TRBV10-2 and TRBJ2-7; D not resolved. The CDR3 runs 11 residues. V was cut by 7 bases and J by 0 bases, with 4 bases left in between. The germline V gene has CDR1 WSHSY and CDR2 SAAADI. This CDR3 reads CASTGSYEQYF. The CDR3 DNA sequence: TGCGCCAGCACCGGCTCCTACGAGCAGTACTTC.

The chain has TRBV19 and TRBJ1-2; the D gene is possibly TRBD1 (5 bases). The CDR3 is 13 residues long. The ends were cut back, 6 bases at V and 8 bases at J, with 16 bases in the middle. CDR1 is LNHDA and CDR2 is SQIVND in the germline V gene (reference sequence). The DNA of the CDR3 is TGTGCCAGTAGGGTAGGGGCAACGAGAGGCTACACCTTC. Translated: CASRVGATRGYTF.

The chain joins TRBV18 to TRBJ2-1; possibly TRBD2 for D (5 bases). Germline CDR1 KGHSH, CDR2 LQKENI. V was trimmed by 1 base and J by 7 bases, leaving 11 bases between them. The CDR3 covers 14 residues. Here the CDR3 reads CASSPLSGRNEQFF. The CDR3 bases are TGTGCCAGCTCACCACTCAGCGGACGAAATGAGCAGTTCTTC.

V gene TRBV4-1 combines with J gene TRBJ1-2; 8 bases fit TRBD1. With V trimmed by 1 base and J by 8 bases, 9 bases remained unmatched. Germline CDR1 and CDR2: MGHRA and YSYEKL. The CDR3 has 15 amino acids. The CDR3 region has the DNA TGCGCCAGCAGCCAAGTAACACAGGGGGGGGGAGGCTACACCTTC. Translating it yields CASSQVTQGGGGYTF.